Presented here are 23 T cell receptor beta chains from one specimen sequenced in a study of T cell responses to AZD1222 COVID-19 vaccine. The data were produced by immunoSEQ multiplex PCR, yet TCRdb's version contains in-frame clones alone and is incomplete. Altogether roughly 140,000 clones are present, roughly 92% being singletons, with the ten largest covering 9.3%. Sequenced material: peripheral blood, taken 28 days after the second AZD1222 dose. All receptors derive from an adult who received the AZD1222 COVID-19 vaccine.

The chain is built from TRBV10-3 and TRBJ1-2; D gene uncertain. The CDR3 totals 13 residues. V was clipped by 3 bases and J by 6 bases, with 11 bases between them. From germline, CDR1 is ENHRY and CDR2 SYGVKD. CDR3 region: CAISDGQLNGYTF. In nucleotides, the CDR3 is TGTGCCATCAGTGATGGGCAGCTGAATGGCTACACCTTC.

The CDR3 spells CASGFVMPGNPNYGYTF. The CDR3 DNA reads as TGTGCTAGTGGTTTCGTCATGCCCGGGAATCCGAACTATGGCTACACCTTC. The chain employs TRBV12-5 and TRBJ1-2; no clear D. The CDR3 loop spans 17 amino acids. Per germline, CDR1 LGHNT and CDR2 FRNRAP. V lost 3 bases and J 2 bases, leaving 19 bases between the germline ends. Full variable domain (rest looked up from reference TRBV12-5 and TRBJ1-2): DARVTQTPRHKVTEMGQEVTMRCQPILGHNTVFWYRQTMMQGLELLAYFRNRAPLDDSGMPKDRFSAEMPDATLATLKIQPSEPRDSAVYFCASGFVMPGNPNYGYTFGSGTRLTVV.

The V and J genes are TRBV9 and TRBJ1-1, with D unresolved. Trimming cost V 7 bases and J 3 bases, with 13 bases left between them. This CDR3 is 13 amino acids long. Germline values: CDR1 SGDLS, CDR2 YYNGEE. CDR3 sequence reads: CASGRREDTEAFF. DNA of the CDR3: TGTGCCAGCGGGAGGAGGGAGGACACTGAAGCTTTCTTT.

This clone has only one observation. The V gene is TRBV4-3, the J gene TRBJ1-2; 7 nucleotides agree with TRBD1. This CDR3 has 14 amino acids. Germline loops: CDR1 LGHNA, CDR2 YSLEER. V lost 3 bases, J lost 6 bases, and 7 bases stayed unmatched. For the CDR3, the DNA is TGCGCCAGCAGCCACGCGAGCAGGGGGGATGGCTACACCTTC. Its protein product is CASSHASRGDGYTF.

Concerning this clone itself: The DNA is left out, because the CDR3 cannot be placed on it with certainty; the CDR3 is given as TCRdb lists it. The CDR3 spells CATSYDRAFGAGELFF. The chain couples TRBV10-1 to TRBJ2-2; the table's D call TRBD1 went unverified against the DNA. The CDR3 spans 16 amino acids, including both terminal residues. Germline CDR1 and CDR2: WNHNN and SYGVQD (reference sequence).

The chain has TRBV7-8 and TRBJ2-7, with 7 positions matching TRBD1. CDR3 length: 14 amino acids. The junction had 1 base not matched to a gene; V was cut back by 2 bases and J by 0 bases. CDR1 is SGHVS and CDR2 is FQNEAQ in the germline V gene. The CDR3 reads CASSLWTGSYEQYF. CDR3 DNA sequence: TGTGCCAGCAGCTTATGGACAGGCTCCTACGAGCAGTACTTC. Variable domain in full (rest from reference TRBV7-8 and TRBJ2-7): GAGVSQSPRYKVAKRGQDVALRCDPISGHVSLFWYQQALGQGPEFLTYFQNEAQLDKSGLPSDRFFAERPEGSVSTLKIQRTQQEDSAVYLCASSLWTGSYEQYFGPGTRLTVT.

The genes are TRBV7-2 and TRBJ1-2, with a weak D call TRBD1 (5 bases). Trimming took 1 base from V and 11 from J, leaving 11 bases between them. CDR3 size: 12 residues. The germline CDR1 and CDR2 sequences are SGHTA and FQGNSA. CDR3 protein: CASSLDRRGYTF. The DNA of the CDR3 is TGTGCCAGCAGCTTAGACAGACGGGGGTACACCTTC. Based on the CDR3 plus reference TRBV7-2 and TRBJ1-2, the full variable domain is GAGVSQSPSNKVTEKGKDVELRCDPISGHTALYWYRQSLGQGLEFLIYFQGNSAPDKSGLPSDRFSAERTGGSVSTLTIQRTQQEDSAVYLCASSLDRRGYTFGSGTRLTVV.

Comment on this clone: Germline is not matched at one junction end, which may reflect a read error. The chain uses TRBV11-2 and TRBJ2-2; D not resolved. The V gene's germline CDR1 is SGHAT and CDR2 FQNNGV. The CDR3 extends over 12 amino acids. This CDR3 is CASSLDTVELFF. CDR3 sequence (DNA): TGTGCCAGCAGCCTAGACACCGTGGAGCTGTTTTTT.

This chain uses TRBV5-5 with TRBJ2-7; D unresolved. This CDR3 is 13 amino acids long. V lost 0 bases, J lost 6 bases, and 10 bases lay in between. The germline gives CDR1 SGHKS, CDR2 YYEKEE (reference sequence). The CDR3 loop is CASSLAQGREQYV. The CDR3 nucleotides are TGTGCCAGCAGCTTGGCCCAAGGGCGCGAGCAGTACGTC.

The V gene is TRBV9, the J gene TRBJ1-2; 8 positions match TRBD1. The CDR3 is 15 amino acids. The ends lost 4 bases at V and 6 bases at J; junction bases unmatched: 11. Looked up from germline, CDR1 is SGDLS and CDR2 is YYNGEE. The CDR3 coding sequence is TGTGCCAGCAGCTTTGAAGGACAGGGCTCTAATGGCTACACCTTC. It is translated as CASSFEGQGSNGYTF.

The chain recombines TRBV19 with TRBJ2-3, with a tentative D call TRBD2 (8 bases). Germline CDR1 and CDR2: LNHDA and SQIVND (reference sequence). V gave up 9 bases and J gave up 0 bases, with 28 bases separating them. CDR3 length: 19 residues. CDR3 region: CARTAVRGGTATSTDTQYF. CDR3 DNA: TGTGCCAGGACAGCAGTACGGGGGGGGACAGCGACGAGCACAGATACGCAGTATTTT.

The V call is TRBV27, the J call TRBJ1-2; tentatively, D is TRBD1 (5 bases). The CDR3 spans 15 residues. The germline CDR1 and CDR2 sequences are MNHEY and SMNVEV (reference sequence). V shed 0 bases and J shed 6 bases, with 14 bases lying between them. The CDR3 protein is CASSLSWGNRHGYTF. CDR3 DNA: TGTGCCAGCAGTTTATCGTGGGGGAACCGGCATGGCTACACCTTC.

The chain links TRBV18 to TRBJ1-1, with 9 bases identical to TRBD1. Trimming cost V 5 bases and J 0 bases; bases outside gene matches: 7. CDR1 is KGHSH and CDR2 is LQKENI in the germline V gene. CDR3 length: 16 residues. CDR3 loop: CASSKGQGGMNTEAFF. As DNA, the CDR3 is TGTGCCAGCTCAAAGGGACAGGGAGGGATGAACACTGAAGCTTTCTTT.

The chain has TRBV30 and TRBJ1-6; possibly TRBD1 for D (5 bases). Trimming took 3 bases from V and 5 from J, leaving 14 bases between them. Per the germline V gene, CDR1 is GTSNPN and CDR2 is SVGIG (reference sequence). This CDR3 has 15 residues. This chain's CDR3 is CAWSREGLDNSPLHF. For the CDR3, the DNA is TGTGCCTGGAGCAGGGAGGGCCTTGATAATTCACCCCTCCACTTT. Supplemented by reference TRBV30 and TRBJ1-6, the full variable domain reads SQTIHQWPATLVQPVGSPLSLECTVEGTSNPNLYWYRQAAGRGLQLLFYSVGIGQISSEVPQNLSASRPQDRQFILSSKKLLLSDSGFYLCAWSREGLDNSPLHFGNGTRLTVT.

CDR3: CASSPTDRAGANVLTF. For the CDR3, the DNA is TGTGCCAGCAGCCCCACAGACAGGGCCGGGGCCAACGTCCTGACTTTC. The V gene is TRBV7-3, the J gene TRBJ2-6; 7 nucleotides line up with TRBD1. J was trimmed by 4 bases and V by 5 bases; bases with no gene match: 8. Germline lookup yields CDR1 SGHTA and CDR2 FQGTGA. This CDR3 has 16 residues.

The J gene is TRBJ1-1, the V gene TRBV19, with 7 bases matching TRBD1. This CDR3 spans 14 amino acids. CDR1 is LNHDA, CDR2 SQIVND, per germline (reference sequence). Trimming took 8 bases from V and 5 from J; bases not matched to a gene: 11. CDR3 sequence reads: CASLSRTGATEAFF. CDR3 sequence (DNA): TGTGCCAGTCTAAGTCGGACAGGCGCTACTGAAGCTTTCTTT.

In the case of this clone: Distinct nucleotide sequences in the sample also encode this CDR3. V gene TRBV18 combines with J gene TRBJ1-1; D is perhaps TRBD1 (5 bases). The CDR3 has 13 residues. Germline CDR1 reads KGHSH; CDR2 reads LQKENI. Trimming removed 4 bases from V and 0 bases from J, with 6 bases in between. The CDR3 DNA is TGTGCCAGCTCACAGGGGTTGAACACTGAAGCTTTCTTT. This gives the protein CASSQGLNTEAFF.

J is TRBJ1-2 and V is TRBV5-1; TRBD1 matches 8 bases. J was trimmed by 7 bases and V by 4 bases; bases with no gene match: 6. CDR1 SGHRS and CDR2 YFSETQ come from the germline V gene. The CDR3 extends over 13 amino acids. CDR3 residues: CASSLDDRGGYTF. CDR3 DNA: TGCGCCAGCAGCCTGGACGACAGGGGTGGCTACACCTTC.

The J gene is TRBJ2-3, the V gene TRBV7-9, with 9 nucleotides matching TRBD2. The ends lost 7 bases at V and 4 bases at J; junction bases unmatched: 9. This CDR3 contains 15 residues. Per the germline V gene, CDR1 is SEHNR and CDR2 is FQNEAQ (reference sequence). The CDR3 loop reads CASTTGSGRSDTQYF. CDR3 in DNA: TGTGCCAGCACGACAGGTAGCGGGAGATCAGATACGCAGTATTTT.

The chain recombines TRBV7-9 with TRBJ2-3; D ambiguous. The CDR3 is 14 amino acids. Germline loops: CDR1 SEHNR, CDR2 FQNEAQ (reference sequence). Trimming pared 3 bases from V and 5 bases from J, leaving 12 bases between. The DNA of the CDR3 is TGTGCCAGCAGCTTTCCGGGTTCGGAAGATACGCAGTATTTT. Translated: CASSFPGSEDTQYF.

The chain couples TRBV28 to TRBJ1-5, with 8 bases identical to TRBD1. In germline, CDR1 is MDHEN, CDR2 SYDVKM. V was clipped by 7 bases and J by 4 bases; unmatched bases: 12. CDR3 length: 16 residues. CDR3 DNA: TGTGCCAGCACTTCGACCCGACAGGGGTTGAATCAGCCCCAGCATTTT. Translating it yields CASTSTRQGLNQPQHF.

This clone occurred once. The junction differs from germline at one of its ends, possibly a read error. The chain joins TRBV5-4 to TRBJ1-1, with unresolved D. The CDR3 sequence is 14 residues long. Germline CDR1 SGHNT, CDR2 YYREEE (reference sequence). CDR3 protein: CASSLGQTNTEAFF. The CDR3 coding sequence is TGTGCCAGCAGTTTGGGCCAGACGAACACTGAAGCTTTCTTT.

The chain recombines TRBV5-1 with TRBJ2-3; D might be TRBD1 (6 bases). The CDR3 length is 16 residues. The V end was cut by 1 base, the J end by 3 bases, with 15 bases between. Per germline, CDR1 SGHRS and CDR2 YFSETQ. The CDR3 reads CASSLRWGLWTDTQYF. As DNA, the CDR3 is TGCGCCAGCAGCTTGAGGTGGGGGCTGTGGACAGATACGCAGTATTTT.